The 20 T cell receptor beta chains below were found in one sample sequenced in a study of blood T cell repertoires in COVID-19. Profiling relied on immunoSEQ multiplex PCR, and the TCRdb table lists in-frame clones only, not all of them. The sample has over 150,000 clones, approximately 88% seen once. Sequenced sample: peripheral blood. Receptors were obtained from a woman aged 55 to 70 with acute or convalescent COVID-19.

V is TRBV19 and J is TRBJ2-1, with 11 nucleotides matching TRBD2. The CDR3 has 17 amino acids. Germline lookup yields CDR1 LNHDA and CDR2 SQIVND (reference sequence). Trimming at V came to 8 bases and at J to 0 bases, leaving 9 bases not matched to a gene. CDR3 loop: CASDRSSGGSSYNEQFF. In DNA form, the CDR3 reads TGTGCCAGTGATAGGTCTAGCGGGGGGAGCTCCTACAATGAGCAGTTCTTC.

This clone is a singleton in its sample. This chain links TRBV18 with TRBJ1-5, with D possibly TRBD1 on 5 matching bases. Germline V CDR1 and CDR2: KGHSH, LQKENI. With 2 bases removed from V and 8 bases from J, the gap between germline ends came to 16 bases. This CDR3 has 15 amino acids. The CDR3 DNA reads as TGTGCCAGCTCACCATTAGGCGGGGGTGATGAGCCCCAGCATTTT. Protein product: CASSPLGGGDEPQHF.

The chain is built from TRBV6-2 or TRBV6-3 and TRBJ2-1, with a possible D match to TRBD2 (6 bases). Trimming took 6 bases from V and 8 from J, leaving 14 bases between them. In germline, CDR1 is MNHEY, CDR2 SVGEGT. The CDR3 spans 13 residues. DNA of the CDR3: TGTGCCAGCAGCCCTGTGGGGGGACATGAGCAGTTCTTC. Amino acid sequence: CASSPVGGHEQFF.

This clone was seen only once. The chain joins TRBV4-3 to TRBJ1-2; a weak D match, TRBD1 (5 bases). CDR1 is LGHNA and CDR2 is YSLEER in the germline V gene. V was clipped by 6 bases and J by 0 bases, with 14 bases between them. The CDR3 contains 15 residues. Here the CDR3 DNA reads TGCGCCAGCAGGGCCCAGGGAATGGCTAACTATGGCTACACCTTC. Protein product: CASRAQGMANYGYTF.

This clone was recorded once. This chain connects TRBV9 to TRBJ2-7; 7 bases match TRBD1. J was trimmed by 6 bases and V by 0 bases; bases with no gene match: 6. Germline assignment: CDR1 SGDLS and CDR2 YYNGEE. The CDR3 totals 14 residues. The CDR3 DNA is TGTGCCAGCAGCGTAGCTTGGGACAGTCGCGAGCAGTACTTC. Its protein is CASSVAWDSREQYF.

The chain couples TRBV5-4 to TRBJ2-1; 11 bases are shared with TRBD2. The V gene's germline CDR1 is SGHNT and CDR2 YYREEE (reference sequence). The CDR3 runs 15 residues. V gave up 3 bases and J gave up 3 bases; unmatched junction bases: 2. CDR3 in DNA: TGTGCCAGCAGCTCTAGCGGGGGGTTCTACAATGAGCAGTTCTTC. Amino acids: CASSSSGGFYNEQFF.

The chain recombines TRBV28 with TRBJ1-4; maybe TRBD1 (6 bases). CDR3 length: 13 residues. V lost 8 bases and J 7 bases, leaving 14 bases between the germline ends. The V gene's germline CDR1 is MDHEN and CDR2 SYDVKM. CDR3 DNA: TGTGCCAGCCTCCAGGGGTATAGTGAAAAACTGTTTTTT. Translating it yields CASLQGYSEKLFF.

The gene calls are TRBV7-9 and TRBJ2-7; no clear D gene. This CDR3 has 14 residues. CDR1 SEHNR and CDR2 FQNEAQ come from the germline V gene (reference sequence). The V and J ends lost 3 bases and 1 base respectively, with 10 bases between them. The CDR3 nucleotides are TGTGCCAGCAGCTTGAGCAGCGAGTCCTACGAGCAGTACTTC. Amino acids: CASSLSSESYEQYF.

The gene calls are TRBV27 and TRBJ2-7, with 10 positions matching TRBD1. CDR1 is MNHEY, CDR2 SMNVEV, per germline (reference sequence). V lost 7 bases, J lost 6 bases, and 15 bases stayed unmatched. This CDR3 spans 16 amino acids. CDR3 in DNA: TGTGCCAGCATTGCGCACCCGGACAGGGGGAAAGGCGAGCAGTACTTC. Protein product: CASIAHPDRGKGEQYF.

The chain links TRBV7-8 to TRBJ1-6, with D possibly TRBD1 on 5 matching bases. CDR3 length equals 18 residues. V was cut by 1 base and J by 0 bases, with 13 bases left in between. CDR1 and CDR2 from the germline V gene are SGHVS and FQNEAQ. The CDR3 sequence: CASSLGQPVSSYNSPLHF. Here the CDR3 DNA reads TGTGCCAGCAGCTTAGGACAGCCCGTGAGCTCCTATAATTCACCCCTCCACTTT.

J is TRBJ1-5 and V is TRBV7-2; D remains ambiguous. The ends were cut back, 1 base at V and 3 bases at J, with 7 bases in the middle. Germline loops: CDR1 SGHTA, CDR2 FQGNSA. The CDR3 length is 14 residues. The CDR3 nucleotides read TGTGCCAGCAGCTTAGGGAGGCACAATCAGCCCCAGCATTTT. Encoded protein: CASSLGRHNQPQHF.

V is TRBV29-1 and J is TRBJ1-5, with TRBD1 matching 7 bases. The V and J ends lost 7 bases and 2 bases, in that order; junction bases with no gene match: 8. Germline V gene sequence: CDR1 SQVTM, CDR2 ANQGSEA. This CDR3 has 14 residues. In DNA form, the CDR3 reads TGCAGCGCTATGACAGGGAATGGCAATCAGCCCCAGCATTTT. Translation gives CSAMTGNGNQPQHF.

V and J are TRBV11-2 and TRBJ1-1, with D perhaps TRBD1 (5 bases). Germline lookup yields CDR1 SGHAT and CDR2 FQNNGV. Trimming took off 2 bases at V and 0 bases at J, with 13 bases between the two ends. This CDR3 spans 16 amino acids. CDR3: CASSLSRGRLNTEAFF. In nucleotides, the CDR3 is TGTGCCAGCAGCTTAAGCCGGGGGAGACTGAACACTGAAGCTTTCTTT. Looking up the rest from reference TRBV11-2 and TRBJ1-1 gives the full variable domain: EAGVAQSPRYKIIEKRQSVAFWCNPISGHATLYWYQQILGQGPKLLIQFQNNGVVDDSQLPKDRFSAERLKGVDSTLKIQPAKLEDSAVYLCASSLSRGRLNTEAFFGQGTRLTVV.

V gene TRBV20-1 combines with J gene TRBJ2-1, with 8 bases identical to TRBD2. From germline, CDR1 is DFQATT and CDR2 SNEGSKA (reference sequence). The CDR3 has 14 amino acids. V shed 3 bases and J 3 bases; nucleotides not matched to a gene: 4. CDR3 protein: CSASAGGSYNEQFF. DNA for the CDR3: TGCAGTGCTAGTGCGGGGGGCAGCTACAATGAGCAGTTCTTC.

V usage is TRBV28 and J usage is TRBJ1-6; D possibly corresponds to TRBD1 (6 bases). The CDR3 length is 14 residues. The germline V and J ends were trimmed by 3 bases and 6 bases, with 9 bases remaining between them. Germline V CDR1 and CDR2: MDHEN, SYDVKM. The CDR3 spells CASSFPGVNSPLHF. The DNA of the CDR3 is TGTGCCAGCAGTTTTCCAGGGGTTAATTCACCCCTCCACTTT.

The sample holds one count of this clone. The chain links TRBV3-1 (or the pseudogene TRBV3-2) to TRBJ1-5; D is possibly TRBD1 (6 bases). Germline V gene data show CDR1 as LGHDT and CDR2 as YNNKEL (reference sequence). There are 15 residues in the CDR3. V gave up 5 bases and J gave up 2 bases, with 13 bases separating them. The chain's CDR3 is CASSTTAGGNQPQHF. In DNA, the CDR3 is TGTGCCAGCAGCACAACAGCAGGGGGCAATCAGCCCCAGCATTTT.

V is TRBV19 and J is TRBJ2-7; 10 bases fit TRBD1. The germline V gene encodes CDR1 LNHDA and CDR2 SQIVND (reference sequence). V lost 5 bases and J lost 12; bases outside the gene matches: 7. There are 12 residues in the CDR3. In nucleotides, the CDR3 is TGTGCCAGTAGTCTCGGGACAGGGGCTTCGTACTTC. Amino acid sequence: CASSLGTGASYF.

The chain has TRBV25-1 and TRBJ1-3, with D possibly matching TRBD1 (6 bases). V was shortened by 6 bases and J by 4 bases, with 16 bases between the two germline ends. CDR3 length: 15 amino acids. Germline-derived CDR1 and CDR2 are MGHDK and SYGVNS. CDR3 residues: CASSPLGGPGNTIYF. In DNA form, the CDR3 reads TGTGCCAGCAGCCCCCTCGGGGGGCCCGGAAACACCATATATTTT.

This rearrangement joins TRBV9 to TRBJ2-2; possibly TRBD1 for D (5 bases). This CDR3 is built from 15 residues. Looked up from germline, CDR1 is SGDLS and CDR2 is YYNGEE. Trimming took 4 bases from V and 4 from J, leaving 14 bases between them. Here the CDR3 DNA reads TGTGCCAGCAGCCCCATGGACATCGGCACCGGGGAGCTGTTTTTT. It is translated as CASSPMDIGTGELFF.

Here the CDR3 reads CASSKKWGRNQPQHF. For the CDR3, the DNA is TGTGCCAGCAGCAAAAAGTGGGGGAGGAATCAGCCCCAGCATTTT. The chain uses TRBV21-1 and TRBJ1-5. TRBV21-1 is noted as a pseudogene. This CDR3 has 15 residues.